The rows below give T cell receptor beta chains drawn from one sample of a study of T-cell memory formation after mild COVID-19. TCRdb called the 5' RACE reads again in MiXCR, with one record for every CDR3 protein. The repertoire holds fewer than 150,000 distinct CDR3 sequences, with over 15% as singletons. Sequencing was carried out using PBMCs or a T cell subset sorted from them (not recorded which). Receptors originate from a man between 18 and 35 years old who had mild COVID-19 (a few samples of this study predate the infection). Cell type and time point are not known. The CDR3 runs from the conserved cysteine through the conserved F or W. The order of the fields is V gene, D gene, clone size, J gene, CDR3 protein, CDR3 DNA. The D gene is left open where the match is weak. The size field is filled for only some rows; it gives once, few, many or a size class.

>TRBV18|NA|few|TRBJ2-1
CASSPPGSVYNEQFF
TGTGCCAGCTCACCACCGGGTTCCGTCTACAATGAGCAGTTCTTC
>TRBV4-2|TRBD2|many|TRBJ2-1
CASSQVMASGGAHEQFF
TGTGCCAGCAGCCAAGTGATGGCTAGCGGGGGGGCGCATGAGCAGTTCTTC
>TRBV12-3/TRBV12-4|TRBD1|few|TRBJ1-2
CASSVDRGFRGYTF
TGTGCCAGCAGTGTAGACAGGGGGTTTCGTGGCTACACCTTC
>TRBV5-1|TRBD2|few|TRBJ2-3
CASWSGSGDTDTQYF
TGCGCCAGCTGGTCGGGTAGCGGGGATACAGATACGCAGTATTTT
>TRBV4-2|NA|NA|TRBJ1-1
CASSDRRVGSEAFF
TGTGCCAGCAGCGATAGGAGGGTTGGTTCTGAAGCTTTCTTT
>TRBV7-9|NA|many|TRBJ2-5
CASSPQGETQYF
TGTGCCAGCAGCCCTCAGGGGGAGACCCAGTACTTC
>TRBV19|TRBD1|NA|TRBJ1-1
CASSIVNTGAEAFF
TGTGCCAGTAGTATAGTCAACACAGGGGCTGAAGCTTTCTTT
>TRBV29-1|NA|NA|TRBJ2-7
CSGGSSYEQYF
TGCAGCGGGGGGAGCTCCTACGAGCAGTACTTC
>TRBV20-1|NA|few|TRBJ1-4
CSARDVAQNEKLFF
TGCAGTGCTAGAGATGTGGCCCAGAATGAAAAACTGTTTTTT
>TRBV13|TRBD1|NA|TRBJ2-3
CASSYAGTGDTDTQYF
TGTGCCAGCAGCTATGCCGGGACAGGGGACACAGATACGCAGTATTTT
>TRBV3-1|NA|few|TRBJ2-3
CASSQDAYQNTDTQYF
TGTGCCAGCAGCCAAGATGCTTATCAGAACACAGATACGCAGTATTTT
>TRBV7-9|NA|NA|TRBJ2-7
CASSFSGSPYEQYF
TGTGCCAGCAGCTTTAGCGGATCCCCCTACGAGCAGTACTTC
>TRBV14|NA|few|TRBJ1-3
CASSPDPVFSGNTIYF
TGTGCCAGCAGCCCGGACCCGGTATTCTCTGGAAACACCATATATTTT
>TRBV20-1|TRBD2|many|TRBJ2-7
CRGLAGYEQYF
TGCAGAGGACTAGCGGGCTACGAGCAGTACTTC
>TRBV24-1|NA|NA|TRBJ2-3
CATSDPGTSGDTQYF
TGTGCCACCAGTGACCCCGGGACGAGTGGGGATACGCAGTATTTT
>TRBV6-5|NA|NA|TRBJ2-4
CASSPRVKNIQYF
TGTGCCAGCAGTCCCCGAGTCAAAAACATTCAGTACTTC
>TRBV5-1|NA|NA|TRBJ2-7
CASSETADTEQYF
TGCGCCAGTTCCGAGACAGCCGACACAGAGCAGTACTTC
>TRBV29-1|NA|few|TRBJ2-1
CSVRYNEQFF
TGCAGCGTTAGATACAATGAGCAGTTCTTC
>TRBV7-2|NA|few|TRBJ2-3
CASKTDWGTDTQYF
TGTGCCAGCAAGACGGACTGGGGGACAGATACGCAGTATTTT
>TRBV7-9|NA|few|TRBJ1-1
CASSAQGLNTEAFF
TGTGCCAGCAGCGCGCAGGGCCTGAACACTGAAGCTTTCTTT
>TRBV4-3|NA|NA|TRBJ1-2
CASSQDQGTNYGYTF
TGCGCCAGCAGCCAAGATCAGGGGACAAACTATGGCTACACCTTC
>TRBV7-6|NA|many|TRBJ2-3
CASSPRPAGSTDTQYF
TGTGCCAGCAGCCCTCGCCCGGCCGGGAGCACAGATACGCAGTATTTT
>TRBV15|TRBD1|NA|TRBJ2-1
CATSRDGQGYNEQFF
TGTGCCACCAGCAGAGACGGACAGGGGTACAATGAGCAGTTCTTC
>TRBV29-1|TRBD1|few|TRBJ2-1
CSVDRDRGNEQFF
TGCAGCGTTGATAGGGACAGGGGTAATGAGCAGTTCTTC
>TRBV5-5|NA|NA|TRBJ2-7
CASSGGQFYEQYF
TGTGCCAGCAGCGGCGGACAGTTCTACGAGCAGTACTTC
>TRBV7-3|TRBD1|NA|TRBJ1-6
CASSQTGQGNSPLHF
TGTGCCAGCAGCCAAACAGGACAGGGAAATTCACCCCTCCACTTT
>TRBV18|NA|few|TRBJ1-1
CASSRQGTGTLEAFF
TGTGCCAGCTCCCGGCAGGGAACCGGTACCCTGGAAGCTTTCTTT
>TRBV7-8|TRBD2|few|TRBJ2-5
CASSFSLTASGYQETQYF
TGTGCCAGCAGCTTCAGCCTCACGGCTAGCGGATACCAAGAGACCCAGTACTTC
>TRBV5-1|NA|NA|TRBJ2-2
CASSLANRGANTGELFF
TGCGCCAGCAGCTTGGCCAACCGCGGGGCTAACACCGGGGAGCTGTTTTTT
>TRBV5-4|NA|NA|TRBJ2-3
CASSTGQFSTDTQYF
TGTGCCAGCAGCACCGGACAGTTTAGCACAGATACGCAGTATTTT
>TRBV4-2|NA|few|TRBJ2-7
CASSQDLAYEQYF
TGTGCCAGCAGCCAAGACTTAGCCTACGAGCAGTACTTC
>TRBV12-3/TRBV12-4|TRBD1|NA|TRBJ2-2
CASSPRDSYTGELFF
TGTGCCAGCAGTCCACGGGACAGCTACACCGGGGAGCTGTTTTTT
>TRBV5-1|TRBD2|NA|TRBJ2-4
CASSLPEEGGGYIQYF
TGCGCCAGCAGCTTACCCGAGGAGGGCGGGGGGTACATTCAGTACTTC
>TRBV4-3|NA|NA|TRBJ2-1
CASSQLGAANEQFF
TGCGCCAGCAGCCAACTCGGGGCAGCCAATGAGCAGTTCTTC
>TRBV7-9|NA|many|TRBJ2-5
CASSPGVRETQYF
TGTGCCAGCAGCCCAGGGGTCCGGGAGACCCAGTACTTC
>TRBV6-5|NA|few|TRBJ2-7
CAVTSLGGQYF
TGTGCCGTCACCTCCCTCGGGGGCCAGTACTTC
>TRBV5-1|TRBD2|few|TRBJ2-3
CASSLVLAGGLSTDTQYF
TGCGCCAGCAGCTTGGTACTAGCGGGGGGCCTTAGCACAGATACGCAGTATTTT
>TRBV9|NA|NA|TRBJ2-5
CASSSTGIAAETQYF
TGTGCCAGCAGCTCTACGGGCATTGCCGCAGAGACCCAGTACTTC
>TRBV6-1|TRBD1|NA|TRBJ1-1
CASTLDRVYTEAFF
TGTGCCAGCACCCTCGACAGGGTTTACACTGAAGCTTTCTTT
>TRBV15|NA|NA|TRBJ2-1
CATSRSLERPPDNEQFF
TGTGCCACCAGCAGATCCCTAGAGCGCCCCCCAGACAATGAGCAGTTCTTC
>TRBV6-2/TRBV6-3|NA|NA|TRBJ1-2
CASRPGQHYGYTF
TGTGCCAGCAGGCCCGGACAGCACTATGGCTACACCTTC
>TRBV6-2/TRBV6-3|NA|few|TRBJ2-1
CASSYLGSSYNEQFF
TGTGCCAGCAGTTACCTGGGGAGCTCCTACAATGAGCAGTTCTTC
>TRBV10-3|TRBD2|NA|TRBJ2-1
CAISGTASLAGGYNEQFF
TGTGCCATCAGTGGAACGGCATCCCTAGCGGGGGGTTACAATGAGCAGTTCTTC
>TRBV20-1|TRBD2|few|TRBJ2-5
CSAPRTSGGAQETQYF
TGCAGTGCTCCCCGGACTAGCGGGGGGGCTCAAGAGACCCAGTACTTC
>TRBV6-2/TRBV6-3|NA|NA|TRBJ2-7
CASSYSAGQTISYEQYF
TGTGCCAGCAGTTACAGTGCGGGACAGACCATATCCTACGAGCAGTACTTC
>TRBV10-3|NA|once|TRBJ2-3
CAISLGPDRDTQYF
TGTGCCATCAGTCTCGGACCGGATAGGGATACGCAGTATTTT
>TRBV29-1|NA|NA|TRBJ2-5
CSSLDGGGGETQYF
TGCAGCTCCTTGGATGGAGGGGGCGGGGAGACCCAGTACTTC
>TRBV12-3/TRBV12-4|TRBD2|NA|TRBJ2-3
CASSFFPFRLAGVASTDTQYF
TGTGCCAGCAGTTTCTTTCCTTTTCGGCTAGCGGGGGTTGCTAGCACAGATACGCAGTATTTT
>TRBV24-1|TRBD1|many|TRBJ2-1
CATSDLGRGNEQFF
TGTGCCACCAGTGATTTAGGCAGGGGGAATGAGCAGTTCTTC
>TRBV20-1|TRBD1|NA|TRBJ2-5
CSARRTGGRETQYF
TGCAGTGCTAGAAGGACAGGGGGCCGGGAGACCCAGTACTTC
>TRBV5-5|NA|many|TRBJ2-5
CASSFFLLGGKETQYF
TGTGCCAGCAGCTTTTTTCTCCTTGGGGGGAAAGAGACCCAGTACTTC
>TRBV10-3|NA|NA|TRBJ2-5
CAISDPRAGETQYF
TGTGCCATCAGTGACCCCAGGGCCGGCGAGACCCAGTACTTC
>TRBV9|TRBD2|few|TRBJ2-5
CASNQRGPGTQYF
TGTGCCAGCAACCAGCGGGGGCCGGGGACCCAGTACTTC